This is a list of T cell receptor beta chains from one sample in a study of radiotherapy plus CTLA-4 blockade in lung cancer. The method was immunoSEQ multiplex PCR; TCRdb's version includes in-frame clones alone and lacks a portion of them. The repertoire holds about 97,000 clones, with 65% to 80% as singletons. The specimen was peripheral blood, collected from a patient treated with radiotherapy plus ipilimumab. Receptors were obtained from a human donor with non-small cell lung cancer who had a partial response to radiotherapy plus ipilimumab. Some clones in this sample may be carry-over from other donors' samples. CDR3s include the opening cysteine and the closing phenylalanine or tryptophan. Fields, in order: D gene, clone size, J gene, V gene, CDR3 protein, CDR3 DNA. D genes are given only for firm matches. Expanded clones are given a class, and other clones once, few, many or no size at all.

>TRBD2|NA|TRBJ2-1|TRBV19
CASSTPPWSGRANEQFF
TGTGCCAGTAGTACGCCCCCCTGGAGCGGGAGGGCCAATGAGCAGTTCTTC
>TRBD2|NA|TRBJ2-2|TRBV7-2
CASSLVPGGLTGELFF
TGTGCCAGCAGCTTAGTTCCGGGGGGTCTCACCGGGGAGCTGTTTTTT
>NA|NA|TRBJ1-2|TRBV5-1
CASSLASYGYTF
TGCGCCAGCAGCTTGGCCAGCTATGGCTACACCTTC
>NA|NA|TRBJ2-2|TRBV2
CASRRENTGELFF
TGTGCCAGCAGGCGGGAGAACACCGGGGAGCTGTTTTTT
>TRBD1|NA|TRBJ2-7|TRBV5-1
CASSPGTAVLEQYF
TGCGCCAGCAGTCCCGGGACAGCGGTTCTCGAGCAGTACTTC
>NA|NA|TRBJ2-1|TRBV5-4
CASSLPYLGGAHEQFF
TGTGCCAGCAGCCTCCCGTATCTAGGGGGGGCCCATGAGCAGTTCTTC
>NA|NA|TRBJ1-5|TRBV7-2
CASSLGQGNQPQHF
TGTGCCAGCAGCTTAGGACAGGGCAATCAGCCCCAGCATTTT
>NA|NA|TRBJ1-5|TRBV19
CASSGGKDQPQHF
TGTGCCAGTAGTGGAGGGAAGGACCAGCCCCAGCATTTT
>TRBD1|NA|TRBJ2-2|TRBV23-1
CASSQSRTGLGTGELFF
TGCGCCAGCAGTCAATCCCGGACAGGGTTGGGGACCGGGGAGCTGTTTTTT
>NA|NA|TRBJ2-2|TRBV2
CASSHDSGELFF
TGTGCCAGCAGCCACGACTCCGGGGAGCTGTTTTTT
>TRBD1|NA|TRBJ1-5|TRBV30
CAWSPTGRGNQPQHF
TGTGCCTGGAGTCCGACAGGGAGAGGCAATCAGCCCCAGCATTTT
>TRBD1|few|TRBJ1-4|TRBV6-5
CASTDRGRGEKLFF
TGTGCCAGCACCGACAGGGGGCGCGGGGAAAAACTGTTTTTT
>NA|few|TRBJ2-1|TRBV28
CASSEPTGYNEQFF
TGTGCCAGCAGTGAACCTACAGGGTACAATGAGCAGTTCTTC
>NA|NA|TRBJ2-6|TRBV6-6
CASSLRQAGANVLTF
TGTGCCAGCAGTCTACGACAGGCTGGGGCCAACGTCCTGACTTTC
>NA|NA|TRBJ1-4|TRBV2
CASSWSTGLATNEKLFF
TGTGCCAGTTCCTGGAGTACTGGGTTAGCAACTAATGAAAAACTGTTTTTT
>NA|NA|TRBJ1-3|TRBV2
CASRDREAGNTIYF
TGTGCCAGCAGGGACAGAGAAGCTGGAAACACCATATATTTT
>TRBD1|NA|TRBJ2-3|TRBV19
CASRGQGRIGTDTQYF
TGTGCCAGCAGGGGACAGGGGCGGATTGGCACAGATACGCAGTATTTT
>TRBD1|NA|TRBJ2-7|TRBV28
CASSLLDRAEQYF
TGTGCCAGCAGTTTGTTAGACAGGGCCGAGCAGTACTTC
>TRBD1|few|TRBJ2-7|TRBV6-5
CASRGTGGRGYEQYF
TGTGCCAGCAGGGGGACAGGGGGCCGGGGGTACGAGCAGTACTTC
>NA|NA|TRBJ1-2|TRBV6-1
CASSEASSVRGYTF
TGTGCCAGCAGTGAAGCGTCAAGTGTCCGGGGCTACACCTTC
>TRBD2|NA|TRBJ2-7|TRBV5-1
CASSQRTSGARSYEQYF
TGCGCCAGCAGCCAACGGACTAGCGGGGCCCGTAGCTACGAGCAGTACTTC
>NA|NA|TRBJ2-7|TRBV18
CASSPLVFSGSYEQYF
TGTGCCAGCTCGCCTTTAGTCTTTAGCGGCTCCTACGAGCAGTACTTC
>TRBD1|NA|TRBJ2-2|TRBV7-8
CASSSSTGIAGELFF
TGTGCCAGCAGCTCGTCGACAGGGATCGCCGGGGAGCTGTTTTTT
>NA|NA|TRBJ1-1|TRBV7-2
CASSLVGAGAFMNTEAFF
TGTGCCAGCAGCTTAGTGGGGGCAGGAGCATTCATGAACACTGAAGCTTTCTTT
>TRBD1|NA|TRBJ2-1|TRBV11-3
CASSLVIGTGKEAFF
TGTGCCAGCAGCTTAGTTATTGGGACAGGGAAAGAGGCGTTCTTC
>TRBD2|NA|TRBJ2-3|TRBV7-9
CASSSDLGRRGTDTQYF
TGTGCCAGCAGCTCAGATCTCGGGAGGCGGGGCACAGATACGCAGTATTTT
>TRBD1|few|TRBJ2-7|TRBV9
CASSSSGSGQGKQYF
TGTGCCAGCAGCTCCTCAGGCTCGGGACAGGGGAAGCAGTACTTC
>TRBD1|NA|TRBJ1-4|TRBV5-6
CASSGRGTGARGKLFF
TGTGCCAGCAGCGGCCGCGGGACAGGGGCAAGGGGAAAACTGTTTTTT
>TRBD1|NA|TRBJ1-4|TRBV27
CASRTRQGNGKLFF
TGTGCCAGCAGGACTAGACAGGGTAATGGAAAACTGTTTTTT
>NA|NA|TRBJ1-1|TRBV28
CASSLLAGGANTEAFF
TGTGCCAGCAGTTTATTGGCGGGGGGGGCGAACACTGAAGCTTTCTTT
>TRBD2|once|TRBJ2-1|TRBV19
CASSTPGTSNEQFF
TGTGCCAGTAGTACCCCCGGGACTAGCAATGAGCAGTTCTTC
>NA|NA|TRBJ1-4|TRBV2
CASGSRGSPNEKLFF
TGTGCCAGCGGTAGCAGGGGTTCACCTAATGAAAAACTGTTTTTT
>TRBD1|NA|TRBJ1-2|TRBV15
CATSRGQGVDYGYTF
TGTGCCACCAGCAGGGGACAGGGGGTAGACTATGGCTACACCTTC
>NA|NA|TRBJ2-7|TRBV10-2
CASTDTSYEQYF
TGCGCCAGCACGGACACCTCCTACGAGCAGTACTTC
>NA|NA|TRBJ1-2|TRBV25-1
CASSPPGVRYGYTF
TGTGCCAGCAGCCCCCCGGGGGTCCGCTATGGCTACACCTTC
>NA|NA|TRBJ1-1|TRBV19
CASSPTIFTEAFF
TGTGCCAGTAGTCCCACTATTTTCACTGAAGCTTTCTTT
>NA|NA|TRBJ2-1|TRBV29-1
CSVVAVGPLNEQFF
TGCAGCGTAGTAGCGGTGGGGCCTTTGAATGAGCAGTTCTTC